These 14 T cell receptor beta chains were sequenced from one sample in a study of T cell repertoires in cytomegalovirus infection. TCRdb passed the reads through MiXCR, listing each CDR3 protein once. The sample consists of about 680,000 distinct CDR3 sequences, roughly 24% of them appearing once. What was sequenced was CD8+ T cells from PBMCs. The receptors originated from a human donor in good health (CMV status not recorded). Some clones in this sample may be carry-over from other donors' samples.

This clonotype was counted many times. The gene calls are TRBV28 and TRBJ2-1, with TRBD1 matching over 9 bases. V lost 5 bases, J lost 5 bases, and 10 bases stayed unmatched. The CDR3 sequence is 16 residues long. Germline V gene sequence: CDR1 MDHEN, CDR2 SYDVKM. CDR3 sequence (DNA): TGTGCCAGCAGTGAAGGAGGGACAGGGCCCCACAATGAGCAGTTCTTC. It codes for CASSEGGTGPHNEQFF.

This clonotype was observed at least ten times. J is TRBJ2-4 and V is TRBV7-2, with 9 bases fitting TRBD1. Looked up from germline, CDR1 is SGHTA and CDR2 is FQGNSA. This CDR3 spans 15 amino acids. With V trimmed by 5 bases and J by 1 base, 3 bases remained unmatched. CDR3 protein: CASSAGQGAKNIQYF. The CDR3 coding sequence is TGTGCCAGCAGCGCTGGACAGGGGGCCAAAAACATTCAGTACTTC.

This clonotype has just a few counts. This chain joins TRBV7-6 and TRBJ1-5; no clear D. Germline CDR1 SGHVS, CDR2 FNYEAQ. The V and J ends lost 2 bases and 2 bases respectively, with 7 bases between them. The length of the CDR3 is 14 residues. CDR3 loop: CASSLWHGNQPQHF. In DNA, the CDR3 is TGTGCCAGCAGCTTATGGCACGGCAATCAGCCCCAGCATTTT.

In this sample, this clonotype turned up many times. The chain has TRBV7-9 and TRBJ2-5, with 9 bases aligning to TRBD2. This CDR3 is built from 15 residues. Germline CDR1 reads SEHNR; CDR2 reads FQNEAQ (reference sequence). V was clipped by 5 bases and J by 1 base; unmatched bases: 5. In DNA, the CDR3 is TGTGCCAGCAGCCCTCCGGGACTAGCCCAAGAGACCCAGTACTTC. Its translation is CASSPPGLAQETQYF.

The sample holds one count of this clonotype. J is TRBJ1-3 and V is TRBV23-1; 7 positions agree with TRBD1. TRBV23-1 is an ORF, with its function uncertain. V dropped 0 bases and J dropped 4; count of bases not matched to a gene: 9. The CDR3 has 17 residues. CDR3 sequence: CASSQSRQGVAGNTIYF. The CDR3 DNA reads TGCGCCAGCAGTCAATCTCGGCAGGGGGTGGCAGGAAACACCATATATTTT.

This clonotype was seen more than once but under ten times. The V gene is TRBV7-2, the J gene TRBJ2-7; D not resolved. CDR3 length: 16 residues. Between the trimmed V and J ends, which lost 5 bases and 1 base, there was a span of 18 bases. The germline V gene has CDR1 SGHTA and CDR2 FQGNSA. The DNA for the CDR3 is TGTGCCAGCAGCCTATGGGCGTTTCCTAATTCCTACGAGCAGTACGTC. Translated: CASSLWAFPNSYEQYV.

This clonotype was recorded at least ten times. The V gene is TRBV7-2, the J gene TRBJ2-7, with D possibly being TRBD1 (6 bases). V lost 4 bases to trimming and J lost 2 bases, with 12 bases between them. Per the germline V gene, CDR1 is SGHTA and CDR2 is FQGNSA. This CDR3 is built from 14 residues. The CDR3 spells CASSSHRDAYEQYV. The DNA of the CDR3 is TGTGCCAGCAGCTCTCACAGGGACGCCTACGAGCAGTACGTC.

The chain combines TRBV6-2 or TRBV6-3 with TRBJ2-3, with a weak D call TRBD2 (5 bases). The V and J ends lost 4 bases and 3 bases respectively, with 14 bases between them. CDR1 MNHEY and CDR2 SVGEGT come from the germline V gene. This CDR3 is built from 15 residues. CDR3 loop: CASSSPDWSTDTQYF. The CDR3 DNA is TGTGCCAGCAGTTCGCCGGACTGGAGTACAGATACGCAGTATTTT.

The V gene is TRBV29-1, the J gene TRBJ2-7, with D hard to call. Germline V gene sequence: CDR1 SQVTM, CDR2 ANQGSEA. The CDR3 has 12 amino acids. Trimming took off 1 base at V and 7 bases at J, with 11 bases between the two ends. Here the CDR3 reads CSVEGRHEEQYF. For the CDR3, the DNA is TGCAGCGTTGAAGGCCGGCATGAAGAGCAGTACTTC.

The genes are TRBV28 and TRBJ2-5; 12 positions agree with TRBD1. Trimming at V came to 2 bases and at J to 0 bases, leaving 10 bases not matched to a gene. Germline lookup yields CDR1 MDHEN and CDR2 SYDVKM. The CDR3 consists of 19 residues. The CDR3 region has the DNA TGTGCCAGCAGTTTAGGGACCGGGACAGGGGGCCCGTACCAAGAGACCCAGTACTTC. This sequence encodes CASSLGTGTGGPYQETQYF.

At least ten counts were recorded for this clonotype. The V call is TRBV12-5, the J call TRBJ2-1, with D possibly TRBD1 on 6 matching bases. This CDR3 has 12 residues. Trimming left V 6 bases short and J 5 bases short, with 8 bases between. CDR1 and CDR2 (germline): LGHNT, FRNRAP. CDR3 amino acids: CASGTGNNEQFF. As DNA, the CDR3 is TGTGCTAGTGGGACAGGAAACAATGAGCAGTTCTTC.

Details on this clonotype: One end of the junction does not line up with germline, which may come from a read error. In DNA form, the CDR3 reads TGTGCCAGCAGCCTGGGCGTCCAGGGCACCTTC. This sequence encodes CASSLGVQGTF. The rearrangement joins TRBV5-6 to TRBJ2-1, with a weak D call TRBD1 (5 bases). Germline V CDR1 and CDR2: SGHDT, YYEEEE. The CDR3 loop spans 11 amino acids.

This clonotype was seen a handful of times. The chain couples TRBV28 to TRBJ2-2, with D tentatively TRBD1 (5 bases). Trimming took 8 bases from V and 1 from J, leaving 14 bases between them. The V gene's germline CDR1 is MDHEN and CDR2 SYDVKM. This CDR3 contains 15 residues. Here the CDR3 reads CASGWGELNTGELFF. CDR3 sequence (DNA): TGTGCCAGCGGCTGGGGCGAGCTGAACACCGGGGAGCTGTTTTTT.

This clonotype occurred once. A much larger clone is a single base away; this may be a read error. V gene TRBV7-8 combines with J gene TRBJ2-3, with TRBD2 matching 13 bases. CDR1 and CDR2 from the germline V gene are SGHVS and FQNEAQ. CDR3 length: 16 amino acids. V was clipped by 5 bases and J by 8 bases; unmatched bases: 10. The CDR3 DNA reads TGTGCCAGCAGCATTACTAGCGGGGGGGCCGGGGGTACGCAGTATTTT. It is translated as CASSITSGGAGGTQYF.